The rows below give T cell receptor beta chains drawn from one sample of a study of tissue T cells after allogeneic stem cell transplantation. Profiled with immunoSEQ multiplex PCR; TCRdb holds only in-frame clones, not every one. The sample lists tens of thousands of clones, 70% to 75% seen once, with about 8.3% in the top ten. Specimen: tissue from the ileum, collected at autopsy. The receptors shown here come from a female donor of 60 years or more with lung cancer. Both conserved end residues are part of each CDR3. The D gene is left open where the match is weak. Size values are once, few and many counts, or a class for expanded clones, and some rows have none.

>TRBV21-1|-|TRBJ2-1|once
TGTGCCAGCAGCAACCAGACAGGGATCACTGAGCAGTTCTTC
CASSNQTGITEQFF
>TRBV7-2|-|TRBJ2-7|-
TGTGCCAGCAGCCCGCGCCGAGACACCTACGAGCAGTACTTC
CASSPRRDTYEQYF
>TRBV19|-|TRBJ1-5|-
TGTGCCAGTAGCAGACGACAGGAGGGTCAGCCCCAGCATTTT
CASSRRQEGQPQHF
>TRBV5-1|TRBD1|TRBJ2-7|few
TGCGCCAGCAGATATTCCGGGACAGGCTACGAGCAGTACTTC
CASRYSGTGYEQYF
>TRBV6-6|-|TRBJ2-7|-
TGTGCCAGCAGTTACACCCAGACAGAGCAGTACTTC
CASSYTQTEQYF
>TRBV30|TRBD1|TRBJ1-2|few
TGTGCCTGGAGTGGGACAGGGGTAACGATGGGCTATGGCTACACCTTC
CAWSGTGVTMGYGYTF
>TRBV15|-|TRBJ1-4|-
TGTGCCACCAGCTTGAATTCGGGCTTTAATGAAAAACTGTTTTTT
CATSLNSGFNEKLFF
>TRBV4-1|TRBD1|TRBJ2-3|-
TGCGCCAGCAGCCAAGATCCCGGACAGGGAAGCACAGATACGCAGTATTTT
CASSQDPGQGSTDTQYF
>TRBV19|-|TRBJ1-1|medium-sized
TGTGCCAGTATTCAGAACACTGAAGCTTTCTTT
CASIQNTEAFF
>TRBV11-2|-|TRBJ2-3|-
TGTGCCAGCAGCCCCGACGGGGTTAGCACAGATACGCAGTATTTT
CASSPDGVSTDTQYF
>TRBV5-1|-|TRBJ2-1|-
TGCGCCAGCAGCTTGGCCTGGGATGAGCAGTTCTTC
CASSLAWDEQFF
>TRBV10-2|-|TRBJ2-5|-
TGCGCCAGCAGTGTATCGGGCGGCCGCCAAGAGACCCAGTACTTC
CASSVSGGRQETQYF
>TRBV6-5|TRBD1|TRBJ1-1|few
TGTGCCGCCCAAACGAGGACAGGGGGCCGCCGTGAAGCTTTCTTT
CAAQTRTGGRREAFF
>TRBV2|-|TRBJ1-5|-
TGTGCCAGCAGTGAAGTTGTAGGCCCACAGCCCCAGCATTTT
CASSEVVGPQPQHF
>TRBV11-3|TRBD2|TRBJ2-7|-
TGTGCCAGCAGCGTCTCCGGGACTAGTGGCTCCTACGAGCAGTACTTC
CASSVSGTSGSYEQYF
>TRBV5-6|TRBD1|TRBJ2-1|-
TGTGCCAGCAGCCGGGACAGGGGGAATGAGCAGTTCTTC
CASSRDRGNEQFF
>TRBV19|TRBD2|TRBJ2-1|-
TGTGCCAGTAGTATAGAGGGGACTAGGAGTGAGCAGTTCTTC
CASSIEGTRSEQFF
>TRBV12-5|-|TRBJ1-2|once
TGTGCTAGTGTTCCCTCGCACCCACCCTGGGCTAACTATGGCTACACCTTC
CASVPSHPPWANYGYTF
>TRBV7-3|-|TRBJ2-2|-
TGTGCCAGCAGCTTATCTGGTGCAAACACCGGGGAGCTGTTTTTT
CASSLSGANTGELFF
>TRBV2|-|TRBJ1-1|-
TGTGCCAGCAGTGCGCAGCGGGCGTACACTGAAGCTTTCTTT
CASSAQRAYTEAFF
>TRBV12-5|-|TRBJ2-2|-
TGTGCTAGTGGTCGGGGGCAGGGCACTAACACCGGGGAGCTGTTTTTT
CASGRGQGTNTGELFF
>TRBV7-2|TRBD1|TRBJ1-4|-
TGTGCCAGCAGCTTATCACAGGGGGGCAATGAAAAACTGTTTTTT
CASSLSQGGNEKLFF
>TRBV12-3/TRBV12-4|-|TRBJ2-5|-
TGTGCCAGCAGTTTTTCTAAACAAGAGACCCAGTACTTC
CASSFSKQETQYF
>TRBV14|-|TRBJ1-2|-
TGTGCCAGCAGCCAAGATAGGGGCGGCTACACCTTC
CASSQDRGGYTF
>TRBV5-5|-|TRBJ1-2|-
TGTGCCAGCAGCTTGGGGGCGGGACGGGACTATGGCTACACCTTC
CASSLGAGRDYGYTF
>TRBV5-1|TRBD1|TRBJ1-2|-
TGCGCCAGCAGCTACGGACAGGGCTATGGCTACACCTTC
CASSYGQGYGYTF
>TRBV10-3|TRBD1|TRBJ1-2|-
TGTGCCATCAGTAGTCCCGACAGGGCCGGGGGCTACACCTTC
CAISSPDRAGGYTF
>TRBV19|TRBD1|TRBJ2-6|-
TGTGCCAGTAGTACCTACAGGGGATCCGGGGCCAACGTCCTGACTTTC
CASSTYRGSGANVLTF
>TRBV28|TRBD2|TRBJ2-3|-
TGTGCCAACTCGCGGGGGGGAGAGGGCACAGATACGCAGTATTTT
CANSRGGEGTDTQYF
>TRBV6-4|-|TRBJ1-4|-
TGTGCCAGCAGGGATACAGGGAAAAGAATTGAAAAACTGTTTTTT
CASRDTGKRIEKLFF
>TRBV7-3|-|TRBJ1-5|medium-sized
TGTGCCAGCATCACGCGAGGGCTCAATCAGCCCCAGCATTTT
CASITRGLNQPQHF